This T cell receptor (beta chain) was documented in a study of early T cells in non-severe SARS-CoV-2 infection. This clonotype occurred many times. One entry per CDR3 protein, called by TCRdb with MiXCR from the 5' RACE reads. The sample holds more than 90,000 distinct CDR3 sequences; about 11% are singletons and the top ten take 4% to 5.5%. Source material: whole blood. The receptor was isolated from an adult who was a healthcare worker with PCR-confirmed SARS-CoV-2 infection or an uninfected control (not recorded which).

CDR3 loop: CASSPGLAGGPETQYF. The CDR3 bases are TGTGCCAGCAGCCCGGGACTAGCGGGAGGCCCAGAGACCCAGTACTTC. J is TRBJ2-5 and V is TRBV3-1; 15 nucleotides match TRBD2. Germline V gives CDR1 LGHDT, CDR2 YNNKEL (reference sequence). V was clipped by 4 bases and J by 4 bases; unmatched bases: 4. CDR3 length: 16 amino acids.